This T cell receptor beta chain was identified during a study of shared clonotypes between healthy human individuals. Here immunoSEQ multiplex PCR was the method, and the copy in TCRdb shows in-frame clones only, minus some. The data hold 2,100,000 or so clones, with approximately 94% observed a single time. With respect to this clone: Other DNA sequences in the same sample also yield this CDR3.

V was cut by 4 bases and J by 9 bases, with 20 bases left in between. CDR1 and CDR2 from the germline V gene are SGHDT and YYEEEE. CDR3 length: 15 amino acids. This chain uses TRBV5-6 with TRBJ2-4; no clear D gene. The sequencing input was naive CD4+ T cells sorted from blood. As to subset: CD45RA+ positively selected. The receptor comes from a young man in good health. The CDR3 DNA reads TGTGCCAGCAGCCATGGACCCTCCTCACCGGGCATTCAGTACTTC. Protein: CASSHGPSSPGIQYF.